The 25 T cell receptor beta chains given below trace back to one sample, sequenced in a study of vaccination and CD4 T cells after COVID-19. Antigen specificity for these receptors is unknown. The Oncomine TCR Beta short-read assay was what sequenced the DNA obtained from cultured CD4+ T cells. TCRdb itself ran the PCR reads through MiXCR, one entry per CDR3 protein. The data hold roughly 19,000 distinct CDR3 sequences, with 58% observed a single time. Treatment reported: roughly nine-day PBMC culture with coronavirus spike peptide pools or control peptides (ViraFEST assay). Sequences were derived from CD4+ T cells from blood, cultured in vitro, sampled before SARS-CoV-2 vaccination. The receptors were gathered from a human donor who had recovered from COVID-19.

The J gene is TRBJ2-5, the V gene TRBV7-9; 14 bases align to TRBD2. Germline V gives CDR1 SEHNR, CDR2 FQNEAQ (reference sequence). The CDR3 loop spans 22 amino acids. V shed 5 bases, J shed 2 bases, and the junction held 22 bases outside the gene matches. The CDR3 sequence: CASSHATSQGLAGVWGQETQYF. CDR3 DNA: TGTGCCAGCAGCCACGCTACGTCACAGGGACTAGCGGGAGTCTGGGGACAAGAGACCCAGTACTTC.

This clonotype was detected once. V and J are TRBV6-2 or TRBV6-3 and TRBJ2-5; D is ambiguous. Germline assignment: CDR1 MNHEY and CDR2 SVGEGT. CDR3 size: 13 residues. Trimming shortened V by 2 bases and J by 2 bases, and 6 bases separated the two germline ends. CDR3 sequence reads: CASSYRAQETQYF. CDR3 in DNA: TGTGCCAGCAGTTACAGGGCTCAAGAGACCCAGTACTTC.

The chain uses TRBV7-2 and TRBJ2-7; 13 nucleotides align to TRBD2. CDR1 SGHTA and CDR2 FQGNSA come from the germline V gene. CDR3 length equals 15 residues. The J segment lost 4 bases and the V segment lost 4 bases, leaving 4 bases of the junction unmatched. The CDR3, as DNA: TGTGCCAGCAGCTGGGGGACTAGCGGGATATACGAGCAGTACTTC. Protein product: CASSWGTSGIYEQYF.

This chain uses TRBV20-1 with TRBJ2-1, with D possibly being TRBD2 (5 bases). Between the trimmed V and J ends, which lost 3 bases and 4 bases, there was a span of 16 bases. CDR3 length equals 15 residues. Germline V gene sequence: CDR1 DFQATT, CDR2 SNEGSKA (reference sequence). This chain's CDR3 is CSARPLRDFYNEQFF. The DNA for the CDR3 is TGCAGTGCTAGGCCCTTGAGGGATTTTTACAATGAGCAGTTCTTC.

In this sample, this clonotype turned up a few times. The V and J genes are TRBV19 and TRBJ2-3; 7 nucleotides agree with TRBD2. Germline V gene data show CDR1 as LNHDA and CDR2 as SQIVND (reference sequence). This CDR3 comprises 14 residues. Trimming took 4 bases from V and 6 from J; bases not matched to a gene: 7. The CDR3 DNA is TGTGCCAGTAGTACCGGACTAGTCAGGGATACGCAGTATTTT. Protein product: CASSTGLVRDTQYF.

The chain carries TRBV30 and TRBJ1-5; 8 positions agree with TRBD1. The germline V gene encodes CDR1 GTSNPN and CDR2 SVGIG (reference sequence). The CDR3 runs to 13 residues. V lost 1 base to trimming and J lost 5 bases; unmatched junction nucleotides: 1. CDR3 amino acids: CAWSEQGDQPQHF. The CDR3 DNA reads TGTGCCTGGAGTGAACAGGGGGATCAGCCCCAGCATTTT.

This chain joins TRBV12-3 or TRBV12-4 and TRBJ1-6; D unresolved. V was clipped by 3 bases and J by 6 bases, with 9 bases between them. This CDR3 has 14 residues. CDR3 DNA: TGTGCCAGCAGTTTTCGGCATTTTAATTCACCCCTCCACTTT. Amino acid sequence: CASSFRHFNSPLHF.

Only a few counts were recorded for this clonotype. V gene TRBV6-5 combines with J gene TRBJ1-2; 10 bases map to TRBD1. V lost 0 bases, J lost 4 bases, and 2 bases stayed unmatched. The V gene's germline CDR1 is MNHEY and CDR2 SVGAGI. The CDR3 totals 15 residues. The CDR3 here is CASSYSTGGGYGYTF. In nucleotides, the CDR3 is TGTGCCAGCAGTTACTCGACAGGGGGCGGCTATGGCTACACCTTC.

The chain joins TRBV15 to TRBJ2-1, with 11 bases lining up with TRBD2. Germline V lookup: CDR1 LNHNV, CDR2 YYDKDF (reference sequence). This CDR3 comprises 16 residues. J lost 6 bases, V lost 3 bases, and 7 bases had no gene match. CDR3 region: CATSRQTSGEGNEQFF. The CDR3 region has the DNA TGTGCCACCAGCAGGCAGACTAGCGGGGAGGGCAATGAGCAGTTCTTC.

This clonotype was seen only a few times. The V and J genes are TRBV7-9 and TRBJ2-7, with 9 bases fitting TRBD1. Per germline, CDR1 SEHNR and CDR2 FQNEAQ (reference sequence). CDR3 size: 16 residues. Trimming removed 5 bases from V and 5 bases from J; junction bases left unmatched: 13. In DNA form, the CDR3 reads TGTGCCAGCAGCGGACTAAACAGGGGGCTATTTGACGAGCAGTACTTC. Translation: CASSGLNRGLFDEQYF.

The chain couples TRBV7-9 to TRBJ2-7, with D possibly TRBD2 on 6 matching bases. The germline V gene encodes CDR1 SEHNR and CDR2 FQNEAQ (reference sequence). With 5 bases removed from V and 2 bases from J, the gap between germline ends came to 19 bases. There are 16 residues in the CDR3. The CDR3 protein is CASSPWDSTSAYEQYF. DNA for the CDR3: TGTGCCAGCAGCCCGTGGGACTCCACTTCGGCCTACGAGCAGTACTTC.

CDR3 in DNA: TGCGCCAGCAGCAACTTGCCGACAGATACGCAGTATTTT. Translating gives CASSNLPTDTQYF. This chain uses TRBV5-1 with TRBJ2-3; D gene uncertain. CDR3 length: 13 residues. V was cut by 4 bases and J by 3 bases, with 9 bases left in between. CDR1 is SGHRS and CDR2 is YFSETQ in the germline V gene.

This chain connects TRBV6-5 to TRBJ1-5, with 11 bases aligning to TRBD1. CDR3 length: 18 amino acids. The V and J ends lost 4 bases and 3 bases, in that order; junction bases with no gene match: 11. The germline CDR1 and CDR2 sequences are MNHEY and SVGAGI. The CDR3 reads CASSSGQGARVVNQPQHF. In DNA form, the CDR3 reads TGTGCCAGCAGTTCCGGACAGGGGGCGCGTGTGGTCAATCAGCCCCAGCATTTT.

This clonotype was found a few times. The chain employs TRBV19 and TRBJ1-2, with 7 bases that match TRBD1. The germline V gene encodes CDR1 LNHDA and CDR2 SQIVND (reference sequence). Trimming removed 3 bases from V and 4 bases from J; junction bases left unmatched: 11. This CDR3 is built from 16 residues. The CDR3 region is CASSIRQINRGYGYTF. CDR3 nucleotide sequence: TGTGCCAGTAGTATTCGTCAAATCAACAGGGGCTATGGCTACACCTTC.

The rearrangement joins TRBV15 to TRBJ1-5; 7 nucleotides line up with TRBD1. This CDR3 has 17 amino acids. V lost 3 bases and J lost 5; bases outside the gene matches: 13. Germline-derived CDR1 and CDR2 are LNHNV and YYDKDF (reference sequence). In DNA, the CDR3 is TGTGCCACCAGCAGGTTTAGACGACAGGGAGAAGATCAGCCCCAGCATTTT. Encoded protein: CATSRFRRQGEDQPQHF.

V usage is TRBV7-9 and J usage is TRBJ1-2; TRBD1 matches 10 bases. The CDR3 spans 15 residues. CDR1 is SEHNR and CDR2 is FQNEAQ in the germline V gene (reference sequence). Trimming removed 7 bases from V and 7 bases from J; junction bases left unmatched: 12. The DNA for the CDR3 is TGTGCCAGCACGTCCTGGCGGACAGGGGGATCTGGCTACACCTTC. Translation gives CASTSWRTGGSGYTF.

The genes are TRBV19 and TRBJ2-6; D gene uncertain. The CDR3 is 13 amino acids. Germline V gives CDR1 LNHDA, CDR2 SQIVND (reference sequence). V lost 3 bases and J lost 2, with 2 bases in between. The CDR3 protein is CASSMTGANVLTF. The CDR3 region has the DNA TGTGCCAGTAGTATGACTGGGGCCAACGTCCTGACTTTC.

The V call is TRBV5-1, the J call TRBJ1-6; perhaps TRBD1 as D (6 bases). The CDR3 loop spans 16 amino acids. V dropped 0 bases and J dropped 4 bases, with 11 bases sitting between them. Germline loops: CDR1 SGHRS, CDR2 YFSETQ. CDR3 protein: CASSLVGAQYNSPLHF. The CDR3 coding sequence is TGCGCCAGCAGCTTGGTGGGGGCGCAGTATAATTCACCCCTCCACTTT.

This clonotype has more than one count but fewer than ten. The chain has TRBV20-1 and TRBJ1-5; D gene uncertain. Per the germline V gene, CDR1 is DFQATT and CDR2 is SNEGSKA (reference sequence). The CDR3 is 16 amino acids. Trimming left V 2 bases short and J 3 bases short, with 17 bases between. CDR3 nucleotides: TGCAGTGCTAGACAGTCCCTCGGTATTCACAATCAGCCCCAGCATTTT. Its translation: CSARQSLGIHNQPQHF.

The chain combines TRBV7-9 with TRBJ1-4, with a possible D match to TRBD1 (6 bases). The V gene's germline CDR1 is SEHNR and CDR2 FQNEAQ (reference sequence). V shed 5 bases and J shed 8 bases, with 9 bases lying between them. The CDR3 is made up of 12 amino acids. The DNA of the CDR3 is TGTGCCAGCAGCGTCGACAGGGAAAAACTGTTTTTT. Protein product: CASSVDREKLFF.

This chain joins TRBV7-2 and TRBJ2-7; D perhaps matches TRBD1 (6 bases). V was clipped by 4 bases and J by 2 bases, with 12 bases between them. CDR3 length equals 14 residues. Germline V CDR1 and CDR2: SGHTA, FQGNSA. In nucleotides, the CDR3 is TGTGCCAGCAGCTCTCGACAGGCCGCCTACGAGCAGTACTTC. Translating gives CASSSRQAAYEQYF.

The CDR3 DNA reads TGTGCCAGCAGTGACTCGCGGGAGACAGATACGCAGTATTTT. Translating gives CASSDSRETDTQYF. The chain employs TRBV6-4 and TRBJ2-3; 7 bases map to TRBD2. Trimming removed 0 bases from V and 3 bases from J; junction bases left unmatched: 0. CDR1 and CDR2 from the germline V gene are MRHNA and SNTAGT. CDR3 size: 14 residues.

The DNA of the CDR3 is TGCGCCAGCAGGGACAGTCGTGATACGCAGTATTTT. Its translation: CASRDSRDTQYF. The V call is TRBV10-1, the J call TRBJ2-3, with TRBD1 as a possible D gene (6 bases). The CDR3 is 12 amino acids. Germline CDR1 is WNHNN and CDR2 is SYGVQD (reference sequence). V was trimmed by 6 bases and J by 6 bases, leaving 10 bases between them.

This chain joins TRBV6-1 and TRBJ1-2, with D maybe TRBD1 (5 bases). V was cut by 5 bases and J by 3 bases, with 13 bases left in between. This CDR3 comprises 14 residues. Germline V gives CDR1 MNHNS, CDR2 SASEGT. The DNA of the CDR3 is TGTGCCAGCAGTCCCGGGACGAGGTACTATGGCTACACCTTC. Protein sequence: CASSPGTRYYGYTF.

The rearrangement joins TRBV10-3 to TRBJ1-5; D is possibly TRBD1 (5 bases). Germline V gene data show CDR1 as ENHRY and CDR2 as SYGVKD. The V and J ends lost 4 bases and 6 bases respectively, with 10 bases between them. The CDR3 is made up of 13 amino acids. The CDR3 here is CAISGGVGQPQHF. The CDR3 DNA is TGTGCCATCAGTGGAGGGGTGGGTCAGCCCCAGCATTTT.